One sample yielded the 22 T cell receptor beta chains listed below, sequenced in a study of Graves' ophthalmopathy and Graves' hyperthyroidism (dated by TCRdb to the late 2010s). This sample was sequenced with an Illumina HiSeq 2000. For repertoire sequencing, TCR beta CDR3 regions were amplified from RNA transcripts. HTBI primers and the Qiagen OneStep RT-PCR kit were used in a first-round RT-PCR, which was followed by a second-round multiplex PCR, size selection and purification. TCRdb reran the public reads through fastp at Q25 and MiXCR, keeping productive beta chains. Each CDR3 protein gets just one entry, which takes the most common genes and DNA from the rows behind it. The sample records some 1.1 million distinct CDR3 sequences, about two fifths of which are singletons. The ten biggest clones cover over 8.5% of the sample. Sequenced sample: peripheral blood or thyroid tissue (not recorded which). The receptors here all came from an adult man with Graves' hyperthyroidism.

V gene TRBV11-2 combines with J gene TRBJ1-6, with D possibly TRBD1 on 5 matching bases. The CDR3 has 15 amino acids. The germline V gene has CDR1 SGHAT and CDR2 FQNNGV. The V end lost 0 bases, the J end lost 6 bases, and 9 bases lay between the germline ends. The CDR3 sequence: CASSLEQAFNSPLHF. As DNA, the CDR3 is TGTGCCAGCAGCTTAGAACAGGCCTTTAATTCACCCCTCCACTTT.

This clonotype was seen ten or more times. J is TRBJ1-2 and V is TRBV7-9; D unclear. Germline values: CDR1 SEHNR, CDR2 FQNEAQ (reference sequence). The CDR3 has 12 residues. With 4 bases removed from V and 7 bases from J, the gap between germline ends came to 10 bases. DNA for the CDR3: TGTGCCAGCAGCTGGGAAGTTGGTGGCTACACCTTC. This translates into CASSWEVGGYTF.

The V and J genes are TRBV29-1 and TRBJ2-5; unclear D gene. CDR1 is SQVTM, CDR2 ANQGSEA, per germline. V dropped 7 bases and J dropped 3 bases, with 12 bases sitting between them. The CDR3 spans 12 residues. Written as DNA, the CDR3 is TGCAGCGCGTACATCGTAAAAGAGACCCAGTACTTC. Its protein is CSAYIVKETQYF.

Points on this clonotype: This may be a read error: a much more frequent sequence differs by one nucleotide. The chain joins TRBV5-1 to TRBJ1-2; possibly TRBD1 for D (6 bases). The CDR3 sequence is 12 residues long. Looked up from germline, CDR1 is SGHRS and CDR2 is YFSETQ. Trimming pared 4 bases from V and 7 bases from J, leaving 11 bases between. The DNA of the CDR3 is TGCGCCAGCAGCGGGACATTCTTTGGCTACACCTTC. It codes for CASSGTFFGYTF. The full variable domain, rest sourced from reference TRBV5-1 and TRBJ1-2, is KAGVTQTPRYLIKTRGQQVTLSCSPISGHRSVSWYQQTPGQGLQFLFEYFSETQRNKGNFPGRFSGRQFSNSRSEMNVSTLELGDSALYLCASSGTFFGYTFGSGTRLTVV.

This chain links TRBV28 with TRBJ2-5; 9 nucleotides align to TRBD2. The CDR3 is 16 residues long. Germline CDR1 is MDHEN and CDR2 is SYDVKM. V shed 4 bases and J 2 bases; nucleotides not matched to a gene: 8. The CDR3 DNA follows: TGTGCCAGCAGTTCGGGTGCGGGAGGGAATCAAGAGACCCAGTACTTC. The encoded protein is CASSSGAGGNQETQYF. Full variable domain (missing parts from reference TRBV28 and TRBJ2-5): DVKVTQSSRYLVKRTGEKVFLECVQDMDHENMFWYRQDPGLGLRLIYFSYDVKMKEKGDIPEGYSVSREKKERFSLILESASTNQTSMYLCASSSGAGGNQETQYFGPGTRLLVL.

On this clonotype: A much larger clonotype is one base distant, so this may be a read error. V is TRBV7-3 and J is TRBJ2-5; 9 bases map to TRBD2. TRBJ2-1 explains the end of the DNA better; the J call may be wrong. The CDR3 sequence is 16 residues long. In germline, CDR1 is SGHTA, CDR2 FQGTGA. The CDR3 protein is CASSLGPSGNQETQFF. Written as DNA, the CDR3 is TGTGCCAGCAGCTTGGGTCCTAGCGGGAATCAAGAGACCCAGTTCTTC.

Concerning this clonotype itself: One junction end disagrees with the germline gene, perhaps due to a read error. The chain couples TRBV7-9 to TRBJ1-3; D is undetermined. CDR3 length equals 15 residues. Per the germline V gene, CDR1 is SEHNR and CDR2 is FQNEAQ (reference sequence). CDR3 amino acids: CASSSGRPNGNAIYF. CDR3 coding DNA: TGTGCCAGCAGCTCCGGACGACCTAATGGAAACGCCATATATTTT.

This clonotype was recorded at least ten times. This chain joins TRBV7-8 and TRBJ1-5; D gene ambiguous. Trimming removed 2 bases from V and 3 bases from J, with 11 bases in between. Germline lookup yields CDR1 SGHVS and CDR2 FQNEAQ. The CDR3 length is 15 residues. The CDR3 bases are TGTGCCAGCAGCTTATCTTCGGGTAACAATCAGCCCCAGCATTTT. Translation: CASSLSSGNNQPQHF.

This clonotype was seen more than once but under ten times. The gene calls are TRBV12-3 or TRBV12-4 and TRBJ2-2; 10 bases fit TRBD2. J gave up 6 bases and V 3 bases, and 7 bases lay outside the gene matches. This CDR3 has 16 residues. The CDR3 nucleotides read TGTGCCAGCAGTTTCCCTAGCGGGAGCTGGCCCGGGGAGCTGTTTTTT. It is translated as CASSFPSGSWPGELFF.

This clonotype was recorded only once. The chain is built from TRBV20-1 and TRBJ2-5; TRBD1 matches 9 bases. There are 14 residues in the CDR3. The germline CDR1 and CDR2 sequences are DFQATT and SNEGSKA (reference sequence). Losses at the gene ends were 6 bases for V and 2 bases for J; bases not matched to a gene: 7. CDR3 DNA sequence: TGCAGTGCCGACACAGGGGGCCAGCAAGAGACCCAGTACTTC. Protein sequence: CSADTGGQQETQYF.

This clonotype occurred many times. The J gene is TRBJ2-6, the V gene TRBV29-1, with 10 bases lining up with TRBD1. Germline V CDR1 and CDR2: SQVTM, ANQGSEA. CDR3 length equals 17 residues. J gave up 1 base and V 6 bases, and 9 bases lay outside the gene matches. The CDR3 DNA reads as TGCAGCGTGCTACCGGGACAGGGGATGTCTGGGGCCAACGTCCTGACTTTC. Protein product: CSVLPGQGMSGANVLTF.

This clonotype showed up many times. This chain links TRBV10-3 with TRBJ2-5; 8 bases are shared with TRBD2. Germline values: CDR1 ENHRY, CDR2 SYGVKD. This CDR3 is 17 amino acids long. V shed 3 bases, J shed 3 bases, and the junction held 12 bases outside the gene matches. The CDR3 nucleotides are TGTGCCATCAGTGAACCAAATCGGGGAGCGGGAGAAGAGACCCAGTACTTC. It codes for CAISEPNRGAGEETQYF.

V is TRBV25-1 and J is TRBJ2-7; TRBD2 aligns across 9 bases. CDR1 is MGHDK and CDR2 is SYGVNS in the germline V gene. There are 20 residues in the CDR3. The ends lost 5 bases at V and 2 bases at J; junction bases unmatched: 22. Here the CDR3 DNA reads TGTGCCAGCAGTTCATATATCAGAACACCTCGACTAGCGGAAGCCTACGAGCAGTACTTC. Its translation: CASSSYIRTPRLAEAYEQYF.

This CDR3 is CASSYSTKDRNQPQHF. DNA of the CDR3: TGTGCCAGCAGTTACTCTACCAAGGACAGAAATCAGCCCCAGCATTTT. The rearrangement joins TRBV6-5 to TRBJ1-5, with D possibly being TRBD1 (6 bases). Trimming cost V 0 bases and J 4 bases, with 13 bases left between them. This CDR3 is built from 16 residues. Per the germline V gene, CDR1 is MNHEY and CDR2 is SVGAGI.

The CDR3 loop is CASSAGLAGRQDEQYF. DNA of the CDR3: TGCGCCAGCAGTGCCGGACTAGCGGGGCGCCAGGACGAGCAGTACTTC. The rearrangement joins TRBV10-2 to TRBJ2-7, with 12 positions matching TRBD2. The V and J ends lost 4 bases and 5 bases, in that order; junction bases with no gene match: 9. The V gene's germline CDR1 is WSHSY and CDR2 SAAADI. The CDR3 has 16 residues.

The V gene is TRBV30, the J gene TRBJ1-1; D gene unclear. This CDR3 contains 13 residues. Germline lookup yields CDR1 GTSNPN and CDR2 SVGIG (reference sequence). Deletions cut 0 bases from V and 4 bases from J, with 9 bases between. In DNA form, the CDR3 reads TGTGCCTGGAGTGTCGGGGTCGGCACTGAAGCTTTCTTT. It encodes CAWSVGVGTEAFF.

The chain carries TRBV19 and TRBJ2-7; weak D call: TRBD1 (6 bases). The V gene lost 1 base and the J gene lost 7 bases, with 11 bases spanning the gap. Looked up from germline, CDR1 is LNHDA and CDR2 is SQIVND (reference sequence). There are 13 residues in the CDR3. CDR3 sequence (DNA): TGTGCCAGTAGTATAGTCCAGGGGCAAGAGCAGTACTTC. Protein: CASSIVQGQEQYF.

At least ten counts were recorded for this clonotype. The genes are TRBV12-3 or TRBV12-4 and TRBJ2-5; 12 bases map to TRBD2. The junction had 10 bases not matched to a gene; V was cut back by 6 bases and J by 5 bases. The CDR3 sequence is 16 residues long. This CDR3 reads CASSRTSGGSGETQYF. As DNA, the CDR3 is TGTGCCAGCAGCCGAACTAGCGGGGGGTCGGGGGAGACCCAGTACTTC.

This chain links TRBV10-2 with TRBJ2-7, with D maybe TRBD1 (5 bases). V lost 2 bases, J lost 1 base, and 9 bases lay in between. Germline loops: CDR1 WSHSY, CDR2 SAAADI. This CDR3 is 14 amino acids long. In DNA form, the CDR3 reads TGCGCCAGCAGTGAGCCGGACATATCCTACGAGCAGTACTTC. It is translated as CASSEPDISYEQYF.

The gene calls are TRBV20-1 and TRBJ2-5, with TRBD1 matching over 8 bases. The CDR3 covers 17 residues. The germline CDR1 and CDR2 sequences are DFQATT and SNEGSKA (reference sequence). J gave up 5 bases and V 1 base, and 15 bases lay outside the gene matches. The CDR3 protein is CSARGTGNTGERETQYF. For the CDR3, the DNA is TGCAGTGCTAGAGGGACAGGGAACACCGGGGAGCGTGAGACCCAGTACTTC.

Only one count was recorded for this clonotype. The chain recombines TRBV10-3 with TRBJ1-2, with a possible D match to TRBD1 (6 bases). Germline assignment: CDR1 ENHRY and CDR2 SYGVKD. Trimming left V 8 bases short and J 4 bases short, with 14 bases between. This CDR3 comprises 13 residues. The CDR3 loop reads CAIPGTGRYGYTF. As DNA, the CDR3 is TGTGCCATCCCCGGTACAGGGCGCTATGGCTACACCTTC.

The J gene is TRBJ1-2, the V gene TRBV19; D unresolved. This CDR3 has 12 residues. CDR1 and CDR2 from the germline V gene are LNHDA and SQIVND (reference sequence). Trimming pared 9 bases from V and 7 bases from J, leaving 15 bases between. The chain's CDR3 is CASRQTSGGYTF. The CDR3 nucleotides read TGTGCCAGCCGGCAGACGAGTGGTGGCTACACCTTC.